The sequence of this T cell receptor beta chain was determined in a study of yellow fever vaccine responses in identical twins. The CDR3 runs to 12 residues. Germline V gene sequence: CDR1 DFQATT, CDR2 SNEGSKA (reference sequence). Trimming left V 2 bases short and J 9 bases short, with 11 bases between. Details on this clonotype: The antigen is unknown.

Study-level findings and limits: Twins showed a vaccine T cell response that reportedly seemed partly convergent, partly personalized.

TCRdb independently ran MiXCR on the RT-PCR reads; one entry per CDR3 protein. The sample lists 3,000 to 4,000 distinct CDR3 sequences; 70% to 90% were seen once. The chain has TRBV20-1 and TRBJ2-1; D may be TRBD2 (6 bases). The source of this sequence is a woman aged 18-30 years who received the yellow fever vaccine. The sequences come from T cells from blood (PBMCs), unsorted or a sorted subset (not recorded which), collected before or after yellow fever vaccination (not recorded which). The DNA for the CDR3 is TGCAGTGCTAGACGCCGGGAGAGTGAGCAGTTCTTC. Amino acid sequence: CSARRRESEQFF.